These 6 T cell receptor beta chains were sequenced from one sample in a study of control samples from healthy donors and cancer patients. Sequencing was performed with immunoSEQ multiplex PCR; in TCRdb, only in-frame clones are kept and a portion is missing. In the table there are 170,000 or so clones, more than 90% of which are singletons. Material for sequencing was blood. Receptors were obtained from a woman aged 40 to 55 in good health.

The chain combines TRBV3-1 (or the pseudogene TRBV3-2) with TRBJ1-6; TRBD1 aligns across 8 bases. The V and J ends lost 1 base and 10 bases, in that order; junction bases with no gene match: 6. The germline V gene encodes CDR1 LGHDT and CDR2 YNNKEL (reference sequence). This CDR3 comprises 15 residues. The DNA for the CDR3 is TGTGCCAGCAGCCAAGTGGACAGGGCGGAATCACCCCTCCACTTT. Translation: CASSQVDRAESPLHF.

This chain connects TRBV19 to TRBJ1-3; D gene uncertain. CDR1 LNHDA and CDR2 SQIVND come from the germline V gene (reference sequence). Trimming took 7 bases from V and 2 from J, leaving 15 bases between them. This CDR3 has 15 amino acids. The CDR3 protein is CASKPFSGTGNTIYF. CDR3 DNA: TGTGCCAGTAAACCGTTCTCGGGGACTGGAAACACCATATATTTT.

V usage is TRBV6-5 and J usage is TRBJ2-7; the D gene is possibly TRBD2 (6 bases). Germline V gene sequence: CDR1 MNHEY, CDR2 SVGAGI. The CDR3 runs 12 residues. The V end lost 5 bases, the J end lost 4 bases, and 9 bases lay between the germline ends. The CDR3 nucleotides are TGTGCCAGCAGTCGGGACTGGTACGAGCAGTACTTC. Protein: CASSRDWYEQYF.

This clone was seen only once. In DNA form, the CDR3 reads TGCAGTGCTAGTACAGGGAGCTCCTATAATTCACCCCTCCACTTT. This gives the protein CSASTGSSYNSPLHF. The chain links TRBV20-1 to TRBJ1-6; D is possibly TRBD1 (6 bases). Germline V gene data show CDR1 as DFQATT and CDR2 as SNEGSKA (reference sequence). V lost 3 bases and J lost 0, with 9 bases in between. The CDR3 covers 15 residues.

CDR3 region: CSVGSGEETQYF. The CDR3 DNA reads TGCAGCGTTGGGTCTGGGGAAGAGACCCAGTACTTC. This chain links TRBV29-1 with TRBJ2-5, with unresolved D. V lost 4 bases to trimming and J lost 3 bases, with 9 bases between them. Germline V CDR1 and CDR2: SQVTM, ANQGSEA. The CDR3 extends over 12 amino acids.

The V gene is TRBV29-1, the J gene TRBJ2-1; D unresolved. This CDR3 is built from 14 residues. The V end lost 2 bases, the J end lost 2 bases, and 10 bases lay between the germline ends. Germline V lookup: CDR1 SQVTM, CDR2 ANQGSEA. In nucleotides, the CDR3 is TGCAGCGTTGAATTGCAGAAACCCTACAATGAGCAGTTCTTC. Its translation is CSVELQKPYNEQFF.